What follows are 14 T cell receptor beta chains derived from one specimen sequenced in a study of T-cell memory formation after mild COVID-19 (dated by TCRdb to the early 2020s). Library preparation was by 5' RACE. Sequenced on an Illumina NovaSeq 6000. The public sequencing data were trimmed at Q25 with fastp and processed into clonotypes with MiXCR by TCRdb, which kept only in-frame beta chains. Rows merge per CDR3 protein into single entries with the most common DNA and genes. The sample table holds 200,000 to 300,000 distinct CDR3 sequences, of which over 15% were seen once. The ten largest clonotypes hold 20% to 25% of the sample. The source material was PBMCs or a T cell subset sorted from them (not recorded which). These receptors were obtained from a man aged 18-30 years who had mild COVID-19 (a few samples of this study predate the infection). The sample titles of this study are shuffled in the database, so cell type and time point are left out; the donor was told from shared clones.

The CDR3 sequence: CASSPEGLWEFF. The CDR3 DNA reads TGTGCCAGCTCACCCGAAGGCCTGTGGGAGTTCTTC. This chain joins TRBV18 and TRBJ2-1; D not certain. The CDR3 is made up of 12 amino acids. The germline V and J ends were trimmed by 3 bases and 14 bases, with 14 bases remaining between them. Germline-derived CDR1 and CDR2 are KGHSH and LQKENI.

The V gene is TRBV18, the J gene TRBJ1-1; a possible D gene is TRBD1 (5 bases). Germline CDR1 is KGHSH and CDR2 is LQKENI. The ends were cut back, 1 base at V and 3 bases at J, with 9 bases in the middle. There are 14 residues in the CDR3. The CDR3 region is CASSPLARDTEAFF. CDR3 coding DNA: TGTGCCAGCTCACCACTGGCCAGGGACACTGAAGCTTTCTTT.

The chain joins TRBV7-9 to TRBJ2-5; D remains ambiguous. Germline V gene lookup returns CDR1 SEHNR and CDR2 FQNEAQ (reference sequence). There are 15 residues in the CDR3. Between the trimmed V and J ends, which lost 3 bases and 0 bases, there was a span of 11 bases. Here the CDR3 reads CASSLVDNYQETQYF. As DNA, the CDR3 is TGTGCCAGCAGCTTGGTCGATAATTACCAAGAGACCCAGTACTTC.

This clonotype was observed a single time. The chain employs TRBV7-8 and TRBJ1-1; maybe TRBD1 (5 bases). Germline lookup yields CDR1 SGHVS and CDR2 FQNEAQ. The CDR3 is 15 amino acids. V was clipped by 2 bases and J by 1 base, with 11 bases between them. CDR3 DNA: TGTGCCAGCAGCTTACTAAACAGGAGGAACACTGAAGCTTTCTTT. Its translation: CASSLLNRRNTEAFF.

The gene calls are TRBV9 and TRBJ2-4; TRBD1 or TRBD2 may be the D gene (5 bases each). There are 15 residues in the CDR3. The germline V gene encodes CDR1 SGDLS and CDR2 YYNGEE. Trimming removed 0 bases from V and 9 bases from J, with 16 bases in between. CDR3 protein: CASSVGGYDLSIQYF. The CDR3 DNA reads as TGTGCCAGCAGCGTAGGGGGGTACGACTTGAGCATTCAGTACTTC.

This clonotype showed up just a few times. The gene calls are TRBV6-2 or TRBV6-3 and TRBJ2-1; TRBD2 agrees at 7 bases. The V and J ends lost 2 bases and 5 bases, in that order; junction bases with no gene match: 12. This CDR3 has 17 residues. The germline V gene has CDR1 MNHEY and CDR2 SVGEGT. In DNA form, the CDR3 reads TGTGCCAGCAGTTACCGGGGGGTTGCTATGGGGCACAATGAGCAGTTCTTC. Protein product: CASSYRGVAMGHNEQFF.

This clonotype was seen more than once but under ten times. This chain joins TRBV12-3 or TRBV12-4 and TRBJ2-1; 9 nucleotides agree with TRBD2. V was clipped by 7 bases and J by 2 bases; unmatched bases: 6. The CDR3 has 15 amino acids. CDR3 DNA: TGTGCCAGCACCCAGACTAGCGGACCCTACAATGAGCAGTTCTTC. It codes for CASTQTSGPYNEQFF.

The chain joins TRBV20-1 to TRBJ2-1; possibly TRBD1 for D (8 bases). This CDR3 spans 13 amino acids. CDR1 and CDR2 (germline): DFQATT, SNEGSKA (reference sequence). CDR3: CSLTGGAYNEQFF. The CDR3, as DNA: TGCAGCCTCACAGGGGGGGCCTACAATGAGCAGTTCTTC.

The V call is TRBV5-6, the J call TRBJ2-1; D call uncertain. This CDR3 spans 12 amino acids. CDR1 SGHDT and CDR2 YYEEEE come from the germline V gene. V was clipped by 4 bases and J by 7 bases, with 9 bases between them. The CDR3 DNA follows: TGTGCCAGCAGCGCGTGGTGGAATGAGCAGTTCTTC. Its translation: CASSAWWNEQFF.

This clonotype was counted between two and nine times. The chain employs TRBV13 and TRBJ1-6; D gene ambiguous. The CDR3 loop spans 15 amino acids. The V and J ends lost 5 bases and 8 bases respectively, with 16 bases between them. Germline assignment: CDR1 PRHDT and CDR2 FYEKMQ (reference sequence). CDR3 in amino acids: CASSAPEAGYSPLHF. The CDR3 region has the DNA TGTGCCAGCAGCGCACCCGAGGCGGGGTATTCACCCCTCCACTTT. Variable domain in full (rest from reference TRBV13 and TRBJ1-6): AAGVIQSPRHLIKEKRETATLKCYPIPRHDTVYWYQQGPGQDPQFLISFYEKMQSDKGSIPDRFSAQQFSDYHSELNMSSLELGDSALYFCASSAPEAGYSPLHFGNGTRLTVT.

J is TRBJ1-5 and V is TRBV12-3 or TRBV12-4, with 11 bases matching TRBD1. There are 15 residues in the CDR3. V shed 6 bases, J shed 3 bases, and the junction held 4 bases outside the gene matches. CDR3 protein: CASRWTGGFNQPQHF. The CDR3 DNA follows: TGTGCCAGCAGATGGACAGGGGGCTTCAATCAGCCCCAGCATTTT.

This clonotype was seen many times. The gene calls are TRBV29-1 and TRBJ1-1; D unresolved. Germline CDR1 and CDR2: SQVTM and ANQGSEA. This CDR3 spans 12 amino acids. Trimming took 6 bases from V and 0 from J, leaving 8 bases between them. This CDR3 reads CSVAVMNTEAFF. CDR3 coding DNA: TGCAGCGTCGCAGTTATGAACACTGAAGCTTTCTTT.

The V call is TRBV27, the J call TRBJ2-7; 7 positions match TRBD1. J lost 6 bases, V lost 2 bases, and 10 bases had no gene match. Germline-derived CDR1 and CDR2 are MNHEY and SMNVEV (reference sequence). This CDR3 spans 15 amino acids. The CDR3 loop is CASSLGRGGRSEQYF. The CDR3 coding sequence is TGTGCCAGCAGTTTAGGAAGAGGGGGCAGGTCCGAGCAGTACTTC.

This clonotype was counted a few times. This rearrangement joins TRBV6-5 to TRBJ2-5; 9 bases align to TRBD2. CDR1 is MNHEY, CDR2 SVGAGI, per germline. V gave up 2 bases and J gave up 2 bases; unmatched junction bases: 3. This CDR3 spans 15 amino acids. CDR3 residues: CASSYEAGGQETQYF. CDR3 in DNA: TGTGCCAGCAGTTACGAGGCGGGGGGGCAAGAGACCCAGTACTTC.